This T cell receptor (beta chain) was recorded in a study of T cells after yellow fever vaccination. This clonotype has at least ten counts. V gave up 2 bases and J gave up 7 bases, with 12 bases separating them. Germline-derived CDR1 and CDR2 are SGHTA and FQGNSA. The CDR3 loop spans 14 amino acids. TCRdb reprocessed the 5' RACE reads via MiXCR and lists one record per CDR3 protein. This repertoire shows approximately 600,000 distinct CDR3 sequences, 10% to 15% found once; its top ten account for more than 12%. Material: PBMCs, obtained on the day of the yellow fever booster vaccination. The sequence came from a man aged 30-40 years who received the YFV17D yellow fever vaccine. The J gene is TRBJ1-5, the V gene TRBV7-2; D uncertain. The CDR3 reads CASSLLSGPQPQHF. Written as DNA, the CDR3 is TGTGCCAGCAGCTTACTTTCTGGGCCCCAGCCCCAGCATTTT.